One and the same sample provided the 16 T cell receptor beta chains below, sequenced in a study of cytomegalovirus exposure and HLA in healthy donors. The study ran its PCR with 60 Vbeta and 13 Jbeta primers. Some clones are missing from TCRdb's copy, which holds only in-frame ones; the method was immunoSEQ multiplex PCR. The sample has some 180,000 clones, about 83% seen once. The sequenced sample consisted of PBMCs. Every receptor here comes from a man aged 40-50 years in good health and CMV-seropositive.

The chain employs TRBV11-3 and TRBJ2-2, with 10 bases that match TRBD1. The CDR3 contains 17 residues. V was pared by 5 bases and J by 4 bases, with 10 bases of the junction left unmatched. Germline-derived CDR1 and CDR2 are SGHNT and YENEEA. Here the CDR3 reads CASSPGGDRGITGELFF. CDR3 nucleotide sequence: TGTGCCAGCAGCCCTGGAGGGGACAGGGGTATCACCGGGGAGCTGTTTTTT.

V is TRBV5-1 and J is TRBJ1-4; 10 bases align to TRBD1. In germline, CDR1 is SGHRS, CDR2 YFSETQ. The CDR3 is 18 residues long. Trimming cost V 4 bases and J 3 bases; bases outside gene matches: 12. The CDR3 protein is CASSRDRGAAGANEKLFF. CDR3 nucleotides: TGCGCCAGCAGCCGGGACAGGGGCGCTGCGGGAGCTAATGAAAAACTGTTTTTT.

The chain couples TRBV27 to TRBJ2-7; D call uncertain. Germline assignment: CDR1 MNHEY and CDR2 SMNVEV (reference sequence). V was trimmed by 1 base and J by 2 bases, leaving 6 bases between them. The CDR3 extends over 13 amino acids. The CDR3 loop is CASSLYEAYEQYF. For the CDR3, the DNA is TGTGCCAGCAGTTTATACGAGGCCTACGAGCAGTACTTC.

This clone was observed a handful of times. The chain is built from TRBV25-1 and TRBJ1-6, with 7 nucleotides matching TRBD1. Germline V gene lookup returns CDR1 MGHDK and CDR2 SYGVNS. The junction had 2 bases not matched to a gene; V was cut back by 2 bases and J by 7 bases. There are 14 residues in the CDR3. The CDR3 loop is CASSEEDRNSPLHF. The CDR3 coding sequence is TGTGCCAGCAGTGAAGAGGACAGGAATTCACCCCTCCACTTT.

The genes are TRBV5-1 and TRBJ2-2; the D gene is possibly TRBD2 (6 bases). V gave up 4 bases and J gave up 1 base, with 8 bases separating them. Germline V gene sequence: CDR1 SGHRS, CDR2 YFSETQ. The CDR3 loop spans 14 amino acids. The CDR3 is CASSISGNTGELFF. The CDR3 DNA sequence: TGCGCCAGCAGCATTAGCGGGAACACCGGGGAGCTGTTTTTT.

The chain is built from TRBV7-9 and TRBJ1-4; D remains unclear. Germline V gene sequence: CDR1 SEHNR, CDR2 FQNEAQ (reference sequence). V was clipped by 5 bases and J by 0 bases, with 13 bases between them. The CDR3 is made up of 16 amino acids. Here the CDR3 DNA reads TGTGCCAGCAGCCCCCGGTTAACCTCAACTAATGAAAAACTGTTTTTT. The encoded protein is CASSPRLTSTNEKLFF.

V is TRBV6-5 and J is TRBJ2-5; D is possibly TRBD1 (6 bases). Trimming took 0 bases from V and 4 from J, leaving 12 bases between them. CDR1 is MNHEY, CDR2 SVGAGI, per germline. This CDR3 region has 15 residues. The CDR3 protein is CASSYSTGPGETQYF. CDR3 sequence (DNA): TGTGCCAGCAGTTACTCCACAGGGCCGGGAGAGACCCAGTACTTC.

The chain joins TRBV2 to TRBJ2-5, with 7 bases aligning to TRBD1. The CDR3 consists of 12 residues. Trimming at V came to 6 bases and at J to 4 bases, leaving 2 bases not matched to a gene. The V gene's germline CDR1 is SNHLY and CDR2 FYNNEI. In nucleotides, the CDR3 is TGTGCCAGCAGGAACAGGGGAGAGACCCAGTACTTC. Translated, it gives CASRNRGETQYF.

The V gene is TRBV28, the J gene TRBJ2-7; TRBD1 agrees at 9 bases. Germline trimming cut 5 bases from V and 5 bases from J; bases unmatched to any gene: 10. Germline lookup yields CDR1 MDHEN and CDR2 SYDVKM. The CDR3 loop spans 15 amino acids. In DNA form, the CDR3 reads TGTGCCAGCAGTCCTCCCGGGACAGGGCGACACGAGCAGTACTTC. Amino acid sequence: CASSPPGTGRHEQYF.

This chain connects TRBV28 to TRBJ2-3; the match to TRBD1 covers 12 bases. Unmatched junction bases numbered 7, after V lost 5 bases and J lost 4 bases. The CDR3 totals 16 residues. Germline CDR1 and CDR2: MDHEN and SYDVKM. The CDR3 DNA reads as TGTGCCAGCAGTCCCTCGGGGACAGGGGGCTCAGATACGCAGTATTTT. Amino acids: CASSPSGTGGSDTQYF.

The chain carries TRBV19 and TRBJ1-3; 9 bases are shared with TRBD1. From germline, CDR1 is LNHDA and CDR2 SQIVND (reference sequence). V shed 3 bases and J 4 bases; nucleotides not matched to a gene: 7. The CDR3 totals 16 residues. CDR3 bases: TGTGCCAGTAGTATTTACGGGACAGGGATCGGAAACACCATATATTTT. Translating gives CASSIYGTGIGNTIYF.

This rearrangement joins TRBV10-3 to TRBJ2-2, with 7 bases identical to TRBD1. The CDR3 has 16 amino acids. Trimming at V came to 5 bases and at J to 0 bases, leaving 6 bases not matched to a gene. The V gene's germline CDR1 is ENHRY and CDR2 SYGVKD. The CDR3 nucleotides read TGTGCCATCAGTAAGGGGCAGGGGGCGAACACCGGGGAGCTGTTTTTT. Its protein is CAISKGQGANTGELFF.

A word on this clone: The sample has other DNA sequences that encode this CDR3 too. The chain recombines TRBV6-6 with TRBJ1-2; D not certain. Germline CDR1 MNHNY, CDR2 SVGAGI (reference sequence). This CDR3 has 13 amino acids. V shed 0 bases and J shed 5 bases, with 7 bases lying between them. For the CDR3, the DNA is TGTGCCAGCAGTTACTCGACTGGGTATGGCTACACCTTC. It is translated as CASSYSTGYGYTF.

The chain uses TRBV2 and TRBJ1-2; perhaps TRBD1 as D (6 bases). CDR3 size: 14 residues. V was clipped by 9 bases and J by 5 bases, with 19 bases between them. Germline loops: CDR1 SNHLY, CDR2 FYNNEI. CDR3 sequence: CASKLPRGAYGYTF. DNA of the CDR3: TGTGCCAGTAAACTCCCGCGGGGGGCATATGGCTACACCTTC.

The V call is TRBV4-2, the J call TRBJ2-1, with 8 bases aligning to TRBD2. The CDR3 runs to 18 residues. Germline V CDR1 and CDR2: LGHNA, YNFKEQ. The V and J ends lost 4 bases and 0 bases, in that order; junction bases with no gene match: 11. The CDR3 reads CASSLGALAGSSYNEQFF. In DNA, the CDR3 is TGTGCCAGCAGCCTAGGGGCGTTAGCGGGGAGCTCCTACAATGAGCAGTTCTTC.

The chain links TRBV28 to TRBJ1-1, with TRBD1 matching 8 bases. This CDR3 contains 14 residues. V trimming: 0 bases; J trimming: 7 bases; junction bases outside the gene matches: 4. CDR1 and CDR2 (germline): MDHEN, SYDVKM. Here the CDR3 reads CASSLWDRAGEAFF. The DNA of the CDR3 is TGTGCCAGCAGTTTATGGGACAGGGCGGGTGAAGCTTTCTTT. Full variable domain (outside the CDR3, taken from reference TRBV28 and TRBJ1-1): DVKVTQSSRYLVKRTGEKVFLECVQDMDHENMFWYRQDPGLGLRLIYFSYDVKMKEKGDIPEGYSVSREKKERFSLILESASTNQTSMYLCASSLWDRAGEAFFGQGTRLTVV.